What follows are 14 T cell receptor beta chains derived from one specimen sequenced in a study of T cell changes during pregnancy in multiple sclerosis. TCRdb's table, derived via immunoSEQ multiplex PCR, lists solely in-frame clones and lacks some. The table has tens of thousands of clones, approximately 92% seen once. This specimen consisted of peripheral blood, obtained after pregnancy. The source is a female donor with multiple sclerosis, enrolled in a pregnancy study.

This clone was counted a single time. The chain links TRBV9 to TRBJ2-2; 7 nucleotides match TRBD2. CDR1 SGDLS and CDR2 YYNGEE come from the germline V gene. The trim removed 3 bases at V and 0 bases at J, leaving 8 bases unmatched. This CDR3 has 17 residues. CDR3 amino acids: CASSDPQRGTNTGELFF. In DNA form, the CDR3 reads TGTGCCAGCAGCGACCCCCAGCGGGGTACGAACACCGGGGAGCTGTTTTTT.

The V and J genes are TRBV5-1 and TRBJ2-7; 8 nucleotides align to TRBD2. The V and J ends lost 5 bases and 5 bases, in that order; junction bases with no gene match: 9. The CDR3 extends over 14 amino acids. The V gene's germline CDR1 is SGHRS and CDR2 YFSETQ. The DNA for the CDR3 is TGCGCCAGCAGTTATGGACTAGCCGAAAACGAGCAGTACTTC. Its protein is CASSYGLAENEQYF.

J is TRBJ2-3 and V is TRBV29-1, with 9 bases aligning to TRBD1. The CDR3 covers 15 residues. V lost 6 bases and J lost 0; bases outside the gene matches: 7. Germline assignment: CDR1 SQVTM and CDR2 ANQGSEA. As DNA, the CDR3 is TGCAGCGTCGTAGGACAGGGGTTCAGCACAGATACGCAGTATTTT. Protein: CSVVGQGFSTDTQYF.

The CDR3, as DNA: TGCGCCAGCAGCCAAGAGCCCCCAGGGCGGAACACCGGGGAGCTGTTTTTT. This encodes CASSQEPPGRNTGELFF. The genes are TRBV4-3 and TRBJ2-2; weak D call: TRBD1 (5 bases). This CDR3 contains 17 residues. Germline assignment: CDR1 LGHNA and CDR2 YSLEER. V was cut by 0 bases and J by 1 base, with 12 bases left in between.

The chain is built from TRBV7-9 and TRBJ2-7; 8 bases map to TRBD2. Germline V gene sequence: CDR1 SEHNR, CDR2 FQNEAQ (reference sequence). After removal of 2 bases from V and 0 bases from J, the junction contained 0 bases not matched to a gene. The CDR3 runs to 14 residues. For the CDR3, the DNA is TGTGCCAGCAGCTTAACTAGCGGCTCCTACGAGCAGTACTTC. This gives the protein CASSLTSGSYEQYF.

This clone has just one count. The chain has TRBV7-7 and TRBJ2-5; D possibly corresponds to TRBD2 (5 bases). The germline V gene has CDR1 SSHAT and CDR2 FNYEAQ (reference sequence). With 2 bases removed from V and 3 bases from J, the gap between germline ends came to 10 bases. The CDR3 spans 14 residues. The CDR3 is CASSLKQEEETQYF. Here the CDR3 DNA reads TGTGCCAGCAGCTTAAAGCAGGAGGAAGAGACCCAGTACTTC.

This chain uses TRBV29-1 with TRBJ1-4; 11 nucleotides line up with TRBD1. Unmatched junction bases numbered 5, after V lost 7 bases and J lost 7 bases. Germline CDR1 SQVTM, CDR2 ANQGSEA. CDR3 length: 13 residues. Here the CDR3 reads CSAGQGAREKLFF. The CDR3 nucleotides read TGCAGCGCCGGACAGGGGGCGCGTGAAAAACTGTTTTTT.

This sequence joins TRBV7-3 and TRBJ2-1, with TRBD2 matching 8 bases. The germline CDR1 and CDR2 sequences are SGHTA and FQGTGA. This CDR3 region has 15 residues. Trimming took 1 base from V and 5 from J; bases not matched to a gene: 4. The CDR3, as DNA: TGTGCCAGCAGCTTAAACGGGGGGGCAGACAATGAGCAGTTCTTC. Its protein is CASSLNGGADNEQFF. The full variable domain, with the rest looked up from reference TRBV7-3 and TRBJ2-1, is GAGVSQTPSNKVTEKGKYVELRCDPISGHTALYWYRQSLGQGPEFLIYFQGTGAADDSGLPNDRFFAVRPEGSVSTLKIQRTERGDSAVYLCASSLNGGADNEQFFGPGTRLTVL.

The chain links TRBV9 to TRBJ2-7, with TRBD1 identical over 10 bases. Germline V CDR1 and CDR2: SGDLS, YYNGEE. The CDR3 spans 17 residues. The ends lost 0 bases at V and 6 bases at J; junction bases unmatched: 12. The CDR3 DNA reads TGTGCCAGCAGCGTAGGGGTCGAGGGACAGGGGTTCGGCGAGCAGTACTTC. Translation: CASSVGVEGQGFGEQYF. Looking up the rest from reference TRBV9 and TRBJ2-7 gives the full variable domain: DSGVTQTPKHLITATGQRVTLRCSPRSGDLSVYWYQQSLDQGLQFLIQYYNGEERAKGNILERFSAQQFPDLHSELNLSSLELGDSALYFCASSVGVEGQGFGEQYFGPGTRLTVT.

This clone appeared a single time. This sequence joins TRBV27 and TRBJ1-2; TRBD1 matches at 8 bases. This CDR3 is 14 amino acids long. Germline CDR1 MNHEY, CDR2 SMNVEV (reference sequence). Trimming cost V 4 bases and J 2 bases; bases outside gene matches: 3. The CDR3 DNA reads as TGTGCCAGCAGTTACGGGACAGGAAACTATGGCTACACCTTC. It yields the protein CASSYGTGNYGYTF.

The rearrangement uses TRBV4-2 and TRBJ2-7; D uncertain. CDR1 LGHNA and CDR2 YNFKEQ come from the germline V gene. This CDR3 contains 15 residues. V was shortened by 0 bases and J by 4 bases, with 13 bases between the two germline ends. CDR3 residues: CASSQDATKIYEQYF. The CDR3 DNA reads as TGTGCCAGCAGCCAAGATGCGACAAAGATTTACGAGCAGTACTTC.

The J gene is TRBJ2-2, the V gene TRBV15; D is uncertain. The CDR3 consists of 16 residues. Germline loops: CDR1 LNHNV, CDR2 YYDKDF (reference sequence). Trimming stripped 0 bases from V and 5 bases from J, with 13 bases between. The CDR3 nucleotides read TGTGCCACCAGCAGAGATATGGCGCAGGTAACCGGGGAGCTGTTTTTT. The encoded protein is CATSRDMAQVTGELFF.

The V call is TRBV6-5, the J call TRBJ1-1; tentatively, D is TRBD1 (5 bases). Trimming took off 8 bases at V and 5 bases at J, with 12 bases between the two ends. The germline V gene encodes CDR1 MNHEY and CDR2 SVGAGI. This CDR3 is built from 12 residues. CDR3 nucleotides: TGTGCCAGCGGAGTAAGGGGTACTGAAGCTTTCTTT. Protein: CASGVRGTEAFF.

This clone appeared a few times. The chain couples TRBV11-2 to TRBJ1-1; perhaps TRBD1 as D (6 bases). Germline V CDR1 and CDR2: SGHAT, FQNNGV. The V and J ends lost 6 bases and 8 bases respectively, with 10 bases between them. This CDR3 comprises 11 residues. CDR3 coding DNA: TGTGCCAGCAGAGGGACATCCGAAGCTTTCTTT. It codes for CASRGTSEAFF.